This T cell receptor (beta chain) is drawn from a study of blood T cell repertoires in COVID-19 (dated by TCRdb to 2019 to 2021). Turning to the overall study: The collaborator samples originated in the United States, Italy and Spain and spanned the acute and convalescent phases of COVID-19. The sample metadata nearly always contained a de-identified subject ID, COVID-19 status, age in years and sex. The repertoires were released in a freely available public database intended as a resource for research on the immune response to SARS-CoV-2. The material from the prospective study consisted of cDNA or gDNA derived from T cells, B-cell-depleted T cells, or PBMCs. Where available, HLA class I and class II types were taken from metadata supplied by the sample provider and were not determined by assay-based typing. Subjects who had been exposed to COVID-19, were actively infected with it, or had recovered from it provided the deeply sampled blood TCRbeta repertoires that made up the dataset. Samples came from the ongoing ImmuneRACE study (first 160 participants) plus 1,254 subjects from 6 global collaborators. What the study reported, not specific to this receptor: The amount of clinical and demographic metadata varied by source and participant and was provided uncurated.

Another Seattle source contributed samples from volunteer blood donors who had recovered from COVID-19. Each collaborating institution followed its own protocols to collect whole blood in K2EDTA tubes. For TCRbeta analysis, collaborators shipped samples as frozen whole blood, isolated PBMCs, or DNA extracted from either of those sample types. Comments on this clone: Its antigen is currently not known. No much larger clone is present one base from it, and per-base qualities are unavailable.

TCRbeta CDR3 regions were amplified from genomic DNA by means of the immunoSEQ Assay, a bias-controlled multiplex PCR. The authors' analysis ran thus. Nucleated cell counts per sample were estimated from amplification of reference gene primers within the assay. Sequence reads were collapsed and filtered to measure the absolute abundance of every unique TCRbeta CDR3 rearrangement. For each sample, productive Simpson clonality was calculated as the square root of Simpson's diversity index over productive rearrangements. TCRdb carries this immuneACCESS record with in-frame sequences only. Its versions omit some clonotypes, under half of them owing to an unresolved V gene in the studies checked, with the rest unexplained. The D gene and trimming were derived from the DNA, and the V and J assignments and clone size from that table. The sample records about 120,000 clones, 80% to 90% of which are singletons. Of the sample, about 8% falls within the top ten clones.

Ends trimmed: V by 3 bases, J by 3 bases; bases unmatched to a gene: 5. Spanning cysteine to phenylalanine, the CDR3 consists of 14 amino acids. This entry keeps only the CDR3 DNA: 42 bases, framed from base 1. CDR1 and CDR2 (SNHLY, FYNNEI) derive from the germline V gene. This chain joins TRBV2 to TRBJ2-7; 7 central nucleotides agree with TRBD2. The receptor was isolated from an older man who had recovered from COVID-19. Sequenced: peripheral blood. In nucleotides, the sequence is TGTGCCAGCAGTGAGGGAGGGAGTGGCTACGAGCAGTACTTC. Protein translation: CASSEGGSGYEQYF.